The sequence of this T cell receptor (beta chain) was determined in a study of blood T cell repertoires in COVID-19. Study-level information: Collection of acute and convalescent COVID-19 samples took place in the United States, Italy and Spain.

Those enrolled, adults aged about 18 to 95 years, came from fewer than 25 US areas. Participant-reported clinical history was the basis for cohort assignment. The table lists this clone with a count of one. How the authors handled the data: From reference gene primer amplification, estimates of nucleated cell counts were derived. The data were produced by immunoSEQ multiplex PCR, yet TCRdb's version contains in-frame clones alone and is incomplete. That table supplies the V and J calls and clone size; D and trimming were determined from the DNA. The sample consists of about 220,000 clones, approximately 90% of them appearing once. Germline CDR1 and CDR2: SGDLS and YYNGEE. The germline V and J ends were trimmed by 4 bases and 0 bases, with 14 bases remaining between them. The length of the CDR3 is 15 residues.

The sequence was obtained from a woman in her thirties or forties with acute COVID-19. V is TRBV9 and J is TRBJ2-7; D possibly corresponds to TRBD1 (5 bases). Specimen: PBMCs or T cells enriched from blood (not recorded which). The CDR3 DNA sequence: TGTGCCAGCAGCCCGGACGCAGGGTCCTCCTACGAGCAGTACTTC. Amino acids: CASSPDAGSSYEQYF.